This TCR beta chain came from a study of cytotoxic CD8 clonotypes in ibrutinib-treated CLL. Repertoires were generated with immunoSEQ multiplex PCR, while TCRdb's copy carries only in-frame clones and drops some. This table has around 130,000 clones, around four fifths appearing once. Trimming stripped 1 base from V and 2 bases from J, with 6 bases between. Germline CDR1 LGHNA, CDR2 YSLEER. The CDR3 consists of 15 residues. The chain is built from TRBV4-3 and TRBJ1-6; D is unresolved. The sequence was collected from a human donor with chronic lymphocytic leukemia. The sequencing used PBMCs, collected after 24 months of ibrutinib treatment. The CDR3 protein is CASSQVGPYNSPLHF. The CDR3 DNA follows: TGCGCCAGCAGCCAAGTGGGTCCCTATAATTCACCCCTCCACTTT.